The T cell receptor beta chain described here comes from a study of beta chain features in type 1 diabetes. This clone was counted once. The CDR3 runs to 15 residues. The V and J ends lost 0 bases and 4 bases respectively, with 12 bases between them. Looked up from germline, CDR1 is LNHNV and CDR2 is YYDKDF (reference sequence). TCRB transcripts that were expressed got sequenced, as all of the isolated RNA had been reverse transcribed. Profiled with immunoSEQ multiplex PCR; TCRdb holds only in-frame clones, not every one. The sample has roughly 60,000 clones; 59% are singletons. The material sequenced was Tregs from blood. This chain connects TRBV15 to TRBJ1-2, with D unclear. This receptor was obtained from a woman under 30 in good health. The CDR3 DNA reads as TGTGCCACCAGCAGAGATTTCAGGTCTGGCTATGGCTACACCTTC. Encoded protein: CATSRDFRSGYGYTF.